The clone carrying this T cell receptor (beta chain) occurred many times. Its antigen is not known. A single record per CDR3 protein comes from TCRdb applying MiXCR to the RT-PCR reads. The sample carries 550,000 to 800,000 distinct CDR3 sequences, approximately 13% recorded once. The germline gives CDR1 SGHTA, CDR2 FQGNSA. The CDR3 is 17 residues long. V lost 0 bases, J lost 0 bases, and 7 bases stayed unmatched. The entry originates in a study of response to subunit inactivated influenza vaccine. General observations from the study: The authors suggested that few new T cells are recruited per seasonal influenza vaccination.

The sequence came from a man over 45 who received an inactivated influenza vaccine. The source material was PBMCs from blood, sampled approximately 15 days before vaccination. This chain joins TRBV7-2 and TRBJ2-7, with 8 bases lining up with TRBD2. This chain's CDR3 is CASSLALIGGGSYEQYF. CDR3 sequence (DNA): TGTGCCAGCAGCTTAGCGCTAATCGGGGGGGGCTCCTACGAGCAGTACTTC.